These T cell receptor beta chains were read from a single sample in a study of cytotoxic CD8 clonotypes in ibrutinib-treated CLL. Data came from immunoSEQ multiplex PCR; TCRdb stores just in-frame clones and leaves some out. The sample carries 130,000 to 150,000 clones, 79% recorded once. The sample here was PBMCs, taken after 12 months of ibrutinib treatment. These receptors originate from a human donor with chronic lymphocytic leukemia. Each CDR3 is given with its conserved first and last residue. The D gene is left open where the match is weak. Clone size, where shown, is once, few, many, or a class for clones that have expanded.

j_gene | d_gene | v_gene | abundance | len | CDR3nt | CDR3aa
TRBJ1-5 | TRBD1 | TRBV27 | . | 15 | TGTGCCAGCAGTGTAGAAGGGGGCCTAGGTCAGCCCCAGCATTTT | CASSVEGGLGQPQHF
TRBJ2-5 | TRBD2 | TRBV4-1 | . | 15 | TGCGCCAGCAGCCGCCCGGAACTAGCGGAAGAGACCCAGTACTTC | CASSRPELAEETQYF
TRBJ2-7 | TRBD2 | TRBV4-2 | . | 16 | TGTGCCAGCAGCCAAGAACCCGGGACTAGCGGATACGAGCAGTACTTC | CASSQEPGTSGYEQYF
TRBJ2-3 | TRBD1 | TRBV5-1 | . | 15 | TGCGCCAGCAAGGGGACAGGGGTTCGGGCAGATACGCAGTATTTT | CASKGTGVRADTQYF
TRBJ2-1 | TRBD2 | TRBV12-5 | . | 19 | TGTGCTAGTGGTTTGTCTTTGGGTACAATGACTAGCGGGAGTATTGAGCAGTTCTTC | CASGLSLGTMTSGSIEQFF
TRBJ2-1 | TRBD2 | TRBV4-2 | . | 16 | TGTGCCAGCAGCCAAGCGGGAGGGAGGTCCTACAATGAGCAGTTCTTC | CASSQAGGRSYNEQFF
TRBJ2-5 | . | TRBV28 | . | 11 | TGTGCCAGCAGTTATGTTGGGACCCAGTACTTC | CASSYVGTQYF
TRBJ2-5 | TRBD2 | TRBV15 | . | 19 | TGTGCCACCAGCAGAGATTTGGGCACCCCGGCGGGAGAAGGAGAGACCCAGTACTTC | CATSRDLGTPAGEGETQYF
TRBJ2-5 | TRBD1 | TRBV11-2 | . | 14 | TGTGCCAGCAGCAGACAGGGCTACCAAGAGACCCAGTACTTC | CASSRQGYQETQYF
TRBJ2-7 | . | TRBV28 | . | 15 | TGTGCCAGCAGTAGGTATAGCGTCACCTCCTACGAGCAGTACTTC | CASSRYSVTSYEQYF
TRBJ2-7 | TRBD1 | TRBV27 | . | 15 | TGTGCCAGCAGTTCACCTGGGACAGAAATATACGAGCAGTACTTC | CASSSPGTEIYEQYF
TRBJ2-1 | . | TRBV7-3 | . | 13 | TGTGCCAGCAGCTTACAAATGGACCGGGACCGGATCTTC | CASSLQMDRDRIF
TRBJ2-2 | TRBD2 | TRBV19 | . | 14 | TGTGCCAGTAGAGGACTAGCGGGATCCGGGGAGCTGTTTTTT | CASRGLAGSGELFF
TRBJ1-4 | . | TRBV7-2 | few | 14 | TGTGCCAGCAGCTTAAAGGTTGCGGAAGAAAAACTGTTTTTT | CASSLKVAEEKLFF
TRBJ2-7 | TRBD2 | TRBV29-1 | . | 13 | TGCAGCGTTGAAGGCCCTGGGAGTAGCGGGAGCAAGTTC | CSVEGPGSSGSKF
TRBJ2-1 | TRBD2 | TRBV4-3 | . | 16 | TGCGCCAGCAGCCAAGATCATAGACTAGCAAGCAATGAGCAGTTCTTC | CASSQDHRLASNEQFF
TRBJ1-1 | . | TRBV30 | . | 12 | TGTGCCTGGAGTCCCCGCCTTCCTGAAGCTTTCTTT | CAWSPRLPEAFF
TRBJ2-2 | TRBD2 | TRBV11-2 | . | 17 | TGTGCCAGCAGCTTAGAACGGGCCGCGGGAGACACCGGGGAGCTGTTTTTT | CASSLERAAGDTGELFF
TRBJ2-1 | TRBD2 | TRBV6-4 | . | 15 | TGTGCCAGCAGTGCCTTAGCGGGAGTGGACAATGAGCAGTTCTTC | CASSALAGVDNEQFF
TRBJ1-4 | TRBD1 | TRBV27 | . | 17 | TGTGCCAGCAGTCCCCAGTTCCCCGGGACAGGGGATGAAAAACTGTTTTTT | CASSPQFPGTGDEKLFF
TRBJ2-5 | . | TRBV29-1 | . | 14 | TGCAGCGTTGAGTCACAGGTCAGGGGAGAGACCCAGTACTTC | CSVESQVRGETQYF
TRBJ2-4 | . | TRBV27 | . | 17 | TGTGCCAGCAGTCCTGGTGCAGCCTACAGGGCCAAAAACATTCAGTACTTC | CASSPGAAYRAKNIQYF
TRBJ2-1 | TRBD2 | TRBV2 | . | 13 | TGTGCCAGCAAAACGGGAGGGCCCGGTGAGCAGTTCTTC | CASKTGGPGEQFF
TRBJ2-7 | TRBD2 | TRBV9 | . | 14 | TGTGCCAGCAGCCCTCTAGCGGGAGTTACCGAGCAGTACTTC | CASSPLAGVTEQYF
TRBJ2-7 | . | TRBV5-6 | . | 15 | TGTGCCAGTACCTTTCTAGGGGGATGGTCCTACGAGCAGTACTTC | CASTFLGGWSYEQYF
TRBJ2-5 | TRBD1 | TRBV5-1 | once | 15 | TGCGCCAGCAGCTTAGAACAGGGGATCACAGAGACCCAGTACTTC | CASSLEQGITETQYF
TRBJ2-6 | . | TRBV7-2 | . | 15 | TGTGCCAGCAGCTTAGTTCGGTCTGGGGCCAACGTCCTGACTTTC | CASSLVRSGANVLTF
TRBJ2-7 | TRBD2 | TRBV4-2 | . | 16 | TGTGCCAGCAGCCATAGCGGGACTAGCGGAGGCTACGAGCAGTACTTC | CASSHSGTSGGYEQYF
TRBJ1-1 | TRBD1 | TRBV2 | . | 15 | TGTGCCAGCAGGGGGACAGGGGGAGCGAACACTGAAGCTTTCTTT | CASRGTGGANTEAFF
TRBJ1-5 | . | TRBV27 | . | 15 | TGTGCCAGCAGTTTATGGGCCAGCAGCAATCAGCCCCAGCATTTT | CASSLWASSNQPQHF
TRBJ2-7 | . | TRBV11-3 | . | 14 | TGTGCCAGCAGCTCACCGAGAGACAGGTCCGAGCAGTACTTC | CASSSPRDRSEQYF
TRBJ2-1 | TRBD2 | TRBV7-9 | . | 17 | TGTGCCAGCAGCACACTAGCGGGAGGGCCTGGGAGCAATGAGCAGTTCTTC | CASSTLAGGPGSNEQFF
TRBJ2-2 | . | TRBV11-2 | . | 13 | TGTGCCAGCAGCTTAGATAGGACCGGGGAGCTGTTTTTT | CASSLDRTGELFF
TRBJ2-1 | TRBD2 | TRBV4-1 | . | 15 | TGCGCCAGCAGTCCTCCGGGACTAGCGGTCCATGAGCAGTTCTTC | CASSPPGLAVHEQFF
TRBJ1-5 | . | TRBV6-5 | . | 14 | TGTGCCAGCAGCCAGGGGCCAATAAATCAGCCCCAGCATTTT | CASSQGPINQPQHF
TRBJ2-3 | . | TRBV28 | medium-sized | 15 | TGTGCCAGCAGTTCCCCCCCAGCCAGCACAGATACGCAGTATTTT | CASSSPPASTDTQYF
TRBJ1-5 | . | TRBV7-8 | few | 15 | TGTGCCAGCAGCTTAGGTGGGGGTAGCAATCAGCCCCAGCATTTT | CASSLGGGSNQPQHF
TRBJ2-1 | TRBD1 | TRBV7-3 | . | 15 | TGTGCCAGCAGCTCCCGACAGGGGACTTACAATGAGCAGTTCTTC | CASSSRQGTYNEQFF
TRBJ1-1 | . | TRBV11-1 | . | 15 | TGTGCCAGCAGCTTAATCGACAGCTTGAACACTGAAGCTTTCTTT | CASSLIDSLNTEAFF
TRBJ2-3 | . | TRBV19 | . | 16 | TGTGCCAGTAGTTTAGACACCGGGACTGGAACAGATACGCAGTATTTT | CASSLDTGTGTDTQYF
TRBJ2-2 | . | TRBV12-5 | . | 16 | TGTGCTAGTGGTTTGGTACCGTGGGAAAACACCGGGGAGCTGTTTTTT | CASGLVPWENTGELFF
TRBJ1-6 | . | TRBV27 | . | 13 | TGTGCCAGCAGTTTCCGGCGGGAGGAATCCCTCCACTTT | CASSFRREESLHF
TRBJ1-3 | . | TRBV19 | . | 18 | TGTGCCAGTAGTATCCCCCCATCTCTGGGGGCGGCTGGAAACACCATATATTTT | CASSIPPSLGAAGNTIYF
TRBJ1-4 | . | TRBV30 | . | 13 | TGTGCCTGGAATCGGGGGGCGATTGAAAAACTGTTTTTT | CAWNRGAIEKLFF
TRBJ1-2 | . | TRBV6-5 | once | 16 | TGTGCCAGCAGTTACTCGATTTGGTTTCCTAACTATGGCTACACCTTC | CASSYSIWFPNYGYTF
TRBJ2-1 | . | TRBV11-2 | . | 16 | TGTGCCAGCAGCTTTTCTTCTATAAGCTCCTACAATGAGCAGTTCTTC | CASSFSSISSYNEQFF
TRBJ2-4 | . | TRBV4-3 | . | 16 | TGCGCCAGCAGCCAATTAGCGCCCCCCGGCGGAAACATTCAGTACTTC | CASSQLAPPGGNIQYF
TRBJ2-3 | TRBD1 | TRBV19 | . | 16 | TGTGCCAGTAGTACCGGTAGGCAGGGGGCCACAGATACGCAGTATTTT | CASSTGRQGATDTQYF
TRBJ1-2 | TRBD1 | TRBV18 | . | 15 | TGTGCCAGCTCACCAATCGACAGGGCTAACTATGGCTACACCTTC | CASSPIDRANYGYTF